The rows below give T cell receptor beta chains drawn from one sample of a study of cytomegalovirus exposure and HLA in healthy donors. Using immunoSEQ multiplex PCR, the repertoire was profiled, and TCRdb retains in-frame clones only, with some absent. The table shows roughly 77,000 clones, with 67% occurring only once. Material for sequencing was PBMCs. These receptors all stem from a woman between 50 and 59 years old in good health and CMV-seropositive. CDR3s include the opening cysteine and the closing phenylalanine or tryptophan. Each record gives: V gene, J gene, D gene, CDR3 protein. The D gene is left open where the match is weak.

TRBV10-3,TRBJ2-6,TRBD1,CAISESKGQVLTGANVLTF
TRBV5-6,TRBJ1-2,TRBD1,CASSLRGGVENGYTF
TRBV6-1,TRBJ2-1,TRBD2,CASGSSGVPDEQFF
TRBV2,TRBJ1-1,TRBD1,CASSRGQGSTEAFF
TRBV5-1,TRBJ2-5,NA,CASSLAVGAREQYF
TRBV2,TRBJ1-5,TRBD1,CASSDRDRVDQPQHF
TRBV2,TRBJ2-3,TRBD1,CASSEGSDRGSTDTQYF
TRBV7-9,TRBJ2-7,NA,CASSSSGRIAPSEQYF
TRBV6-5,TRBJ1-1,NA,CASSRQNTEAFF
TRBV2,TRBJ2-1,TRBD2,CASSETRGGEQFF
TRBV9,TRBJ2-7,TRBD2,CASSPRTSGAFSYEQYF
TRBV27,TRBJ1-2,TRBD1,CASSFGGAGGGGYGYTF
TRBV10-3,TRBJ1-5,NA,CAISIDSSNQPQHF
TRBV27,TRBJ2-7,TRBD1,CASLPTGTGVYEQYF
TRBV6-5,TRBJ1-1,TRBD1,CASSYDRVNTEAFF
TRBV9,TRBJ1-2,NA,CASSQGSGKEYRRTF
TRBV5-1,TRBJ2-2,NA,CASSTRTPEAGELFF
TRBV6-1,TRBJ1-3,TRBD1,CASSDRTGGLSGNTIYF
TRBV5-1,TRBJ1-6,NA,CASSPSSDNSPLHF
TRBV5-1,TRBJ2-6,NA,CASSLQVTGANVLTF
TRBV19,TRBJ2-2,NA,CASSRRVGYRELFF
TRBV2,TRBJ1-1,NA,CASSPTGSETEAFF
TRBV5-6,TRBJ1-1,TRBD1,CASSFRTGGGTEAFF
TRBV5-5,TRBJ1-2,NA,CASSGGPPGGGYTF
TRBV5-4,TRBJ1-1,NA,CASSAAGSPASAFF
TRBV9,TRBJ2-3,NA,CASSVEGDTQYF
TRBV19,TRBJ2-5,NA,CASSTGWGDSQETQYF
TRBV2,TRBJ1-1,NA,CASNREMNTEAFF
TRBV11-2,TRBJ1-2,NA,CASSALGGNYGYTF
TRBV6-5,TRBJ1-2,TRBD1,CASSPQGARGYTF
TRBV5-6,TRBJ2-3,TRBD1,CASSYTGGEDTQYF
TRBV7-3,TRBJ2-1,TRBD1,CASSSRDSARNEQFF
TRBV5-6,TRBJ2-4,NA,CASSLAGGYGNIQYF
TRBV9,TRBJ2-3,NA,CASSAPSHVRVPTDTQYF
TRBV13,TRBJ2-1,TRBD2,CASSSRSLGDLGLAGNNEQFF
TRBV5-1,TRBJ1-1,NA,CASSLGIGVNTEAFF
TRBV9,TRBJ2-1,TRBD1,CASTASGTGTNEQFF
TRBV6-5,TRBJ1-1,NA,CASNKQGNTEAFF
TRBV27,TRBJ1-1,TRBD1,CASSLRQGAGNTEAFF